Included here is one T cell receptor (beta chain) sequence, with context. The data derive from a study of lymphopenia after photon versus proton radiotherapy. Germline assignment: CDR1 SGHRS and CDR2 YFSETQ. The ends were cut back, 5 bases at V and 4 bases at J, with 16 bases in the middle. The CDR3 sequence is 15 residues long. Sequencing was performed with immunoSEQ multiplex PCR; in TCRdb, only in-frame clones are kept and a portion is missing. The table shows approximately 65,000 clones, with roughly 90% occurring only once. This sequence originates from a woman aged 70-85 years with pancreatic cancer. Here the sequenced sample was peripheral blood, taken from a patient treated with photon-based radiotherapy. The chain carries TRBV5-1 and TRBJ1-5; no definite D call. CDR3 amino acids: CASSVDGVGNQPQHF. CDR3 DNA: TGCGCCAGCAGTGTGGACGGGGTGGGGAATCAGCCCCAGCATTTT. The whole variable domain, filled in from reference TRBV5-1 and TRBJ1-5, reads KAGVTQTPRYLIKTRGQQVTLSCSPISGHRSVSWYQQTPGQGLQFLFEYFSETQRNKGNFPGRFSGRQFSNSRSEMNVSTLELGDSALYLCASSVDGVGNQPQHFGDGTRLSIL.